The clone carrying this T cell receptor (beta chain) was observed a few times. The sample comes from a study of T-cell memory formation after mild COVID-19. One entry per CDR3 protein, called by TCRdb with MiXCR from the 5' RACE reads. The sample lists about 560,000 distinct CDR3 sequences, roughly 18% occurring once. Germline V gene sequence: CDR1 DFQATT, CDR2 SNEGSKA (reference sequence). The J segment lost 0 bases and the V segment lost 5 bases, leaving 6 bases of the junction unmatched. This CDR3 is built from 14 residues. This sequence originates from an adult woman who had mild COVID-19 (a few samples of this study predate the infection). Cell type and time point are not known. What was sequenced was PBMCs or a T cell subset sorted from them (not recorded which). The chain recombines TRBV20-1 with TRBJ1-1; TRBD1 aligns across 7 bases. CDR3 sequence: CSAPRQGMNTEAFF. For the CDR3, the DNA is TGCAGTGCTCCTAGACAGGGCATGAACACTGAAGCTTTCTTT.